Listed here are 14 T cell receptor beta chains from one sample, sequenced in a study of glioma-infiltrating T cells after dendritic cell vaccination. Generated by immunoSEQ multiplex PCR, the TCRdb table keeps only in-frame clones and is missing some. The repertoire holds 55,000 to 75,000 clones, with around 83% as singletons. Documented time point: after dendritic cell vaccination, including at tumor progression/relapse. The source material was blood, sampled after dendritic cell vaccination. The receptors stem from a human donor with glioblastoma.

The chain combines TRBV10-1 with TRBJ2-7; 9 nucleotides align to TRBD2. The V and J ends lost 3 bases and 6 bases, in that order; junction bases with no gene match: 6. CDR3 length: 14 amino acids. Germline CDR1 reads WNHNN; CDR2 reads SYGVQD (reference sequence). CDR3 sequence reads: CASSDDPRGGEQYF. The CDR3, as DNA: TGCGCCAGCAGTGACGATCCGCGGGGGGGCGAGCAGTACTTC.

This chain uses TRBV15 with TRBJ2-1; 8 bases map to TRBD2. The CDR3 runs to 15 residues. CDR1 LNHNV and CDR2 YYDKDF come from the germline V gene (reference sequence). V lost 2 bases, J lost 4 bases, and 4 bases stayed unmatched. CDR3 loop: CATSRLAGPYNEQFF. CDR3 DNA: TGTGCCACCAGCAGATTAGCGGGGCCTTACAATGAGCAGTTCTTC. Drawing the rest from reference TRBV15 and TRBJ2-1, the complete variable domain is DAMVIQNPRYQVTQFGKPVTLSCSQTLNHNVMYWYQQKSSQAPKLLFHYYDKDFNNEADTPDNFQSRRPNTSFCFLDIRSPGLGDTAMYLCATSRLAGPYNEQFFGPGTRLTVL.

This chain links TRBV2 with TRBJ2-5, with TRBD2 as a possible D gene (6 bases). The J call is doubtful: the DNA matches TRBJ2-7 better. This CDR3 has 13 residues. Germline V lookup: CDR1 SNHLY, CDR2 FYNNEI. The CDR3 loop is CASRRGFIYEQYF. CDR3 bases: TGTGCCAGCAGGCGGGGTTTTATCTACGAGCAGTACTTC.

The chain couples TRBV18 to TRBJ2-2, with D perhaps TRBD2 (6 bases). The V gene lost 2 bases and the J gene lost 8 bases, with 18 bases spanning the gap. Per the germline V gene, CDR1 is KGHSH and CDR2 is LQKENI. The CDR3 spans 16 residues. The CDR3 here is CASSPTLSGDEGELFF. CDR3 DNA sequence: TGTGCCAGCTCACCAACTTTATCGGGGGACGAAGGGGAGCTGTTTTTT.

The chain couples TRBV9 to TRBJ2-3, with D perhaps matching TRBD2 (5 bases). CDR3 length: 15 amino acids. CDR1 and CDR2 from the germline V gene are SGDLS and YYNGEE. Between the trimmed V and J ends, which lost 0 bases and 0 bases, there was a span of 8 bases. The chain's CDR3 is CASSVGGLSTDTQYF. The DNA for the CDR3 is TGTGCCAGCAGCGTAGGAGGGCTGAGCACAGATACGCAGTATTTT.

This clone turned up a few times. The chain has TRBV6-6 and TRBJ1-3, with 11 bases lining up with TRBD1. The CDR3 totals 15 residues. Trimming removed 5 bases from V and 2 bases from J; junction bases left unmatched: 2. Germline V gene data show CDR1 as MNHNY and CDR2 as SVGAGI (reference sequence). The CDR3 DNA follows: TGTGCCAGCAGTGGGACAGGGGGTGCTGGAAACACCATATATTTT. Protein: CASSGTGGAGNTIYF.

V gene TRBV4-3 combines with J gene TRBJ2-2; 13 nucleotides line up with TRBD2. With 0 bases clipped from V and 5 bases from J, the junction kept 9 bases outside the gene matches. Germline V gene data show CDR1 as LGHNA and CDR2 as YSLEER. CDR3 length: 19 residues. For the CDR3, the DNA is TGCGCCAGCAGCCAAGATTATTCACTAGCGGGGGGGTGGACCGGGGAGCTGTTTTTT. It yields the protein CASSQDYSLAGGWTGELFF.

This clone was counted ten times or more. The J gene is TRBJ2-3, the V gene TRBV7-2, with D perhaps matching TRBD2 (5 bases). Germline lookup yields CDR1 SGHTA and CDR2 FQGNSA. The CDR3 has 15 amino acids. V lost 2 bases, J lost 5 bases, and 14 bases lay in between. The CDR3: CASSLSITSQDTQYF. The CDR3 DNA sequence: TGTGCCAGCAGCTTAAGTATAACTAGTCAAGATACGCAGTATTTT.

The CDR3 spells CASSRQERDYGYTF. The CDR3 DNA reads as TGTGCCAGCAGCCGACAGGAGAGGGACTATGGCTACACCTTC. This chain links TRBV7-2 with TRBJ1-2, with a possible D match to TRBD1 (6 bases). Germline V lookup: CDR1 SGHTA, CDR2 FQGNSA. There are 14 residues in the CDR3. The V end was cut by 5 bases, the J end by 3 bases, with 13 bases between.

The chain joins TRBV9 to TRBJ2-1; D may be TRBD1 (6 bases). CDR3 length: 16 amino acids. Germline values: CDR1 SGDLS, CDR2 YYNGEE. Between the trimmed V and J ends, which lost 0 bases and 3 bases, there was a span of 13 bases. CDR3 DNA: TGTGCCAGCAGCGTAGTGAGCCAGGGGAGCTACAATGAGCAGTTCTTC. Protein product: CASSVVSQGSYNEQFF. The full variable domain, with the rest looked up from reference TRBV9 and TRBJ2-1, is DSGVTQTPKHLITATGQRVTLRCSPRSGDLSVYWYQQSLDQGLQFLIQYYNGEERAKGNILERFSAQQFPDLHSELNLSSLELGDSALYFCASSVVSQGSYNEQFFGPGTRLTVL.

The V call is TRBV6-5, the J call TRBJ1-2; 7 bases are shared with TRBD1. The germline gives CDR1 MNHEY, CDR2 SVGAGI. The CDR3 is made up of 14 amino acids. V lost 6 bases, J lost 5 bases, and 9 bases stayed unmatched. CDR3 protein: CASSPGQVLYGYTF. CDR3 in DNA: TGTGCCAGCAGCCCTGGACAGGTGCTTTATGGCTACACCTTC.

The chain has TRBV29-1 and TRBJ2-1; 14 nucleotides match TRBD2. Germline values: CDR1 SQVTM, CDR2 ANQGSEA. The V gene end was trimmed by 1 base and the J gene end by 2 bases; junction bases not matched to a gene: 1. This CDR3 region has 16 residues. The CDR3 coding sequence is TGCAGCGTTGAAGGACTAGCGGGGGGGACCTACAATGAGCAGTTCTTC. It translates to CSVEGLAGGTYNEQFF.

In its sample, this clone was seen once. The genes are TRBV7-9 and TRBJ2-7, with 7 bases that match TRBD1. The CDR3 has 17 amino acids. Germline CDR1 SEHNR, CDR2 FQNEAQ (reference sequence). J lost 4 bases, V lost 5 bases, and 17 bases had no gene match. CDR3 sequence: CASSPRTGSALLYEQYF. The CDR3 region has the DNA TGTGCCAGCAGCCCACGGACAGGTAGCGCTCTTCTTTACGAGCAGTACTTC.

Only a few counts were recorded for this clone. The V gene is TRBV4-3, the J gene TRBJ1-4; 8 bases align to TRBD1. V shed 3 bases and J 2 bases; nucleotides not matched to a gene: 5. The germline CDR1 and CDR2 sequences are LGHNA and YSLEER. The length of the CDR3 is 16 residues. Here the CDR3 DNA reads TGCGCCAGCAGCCATGGACAGGGAGGGACTAATGAAAAACTGTTTTTT. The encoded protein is CASSHGQGGTNEKLFF.